The 17 T cell receptor beta chains given below trace back to one sample, sequenced in a study of OX40 agonist ivuxolimab in advanced cancers. This table comes from immunoSEQ multiplex PCR, and its TCRdb copy is limited to in-frame clones, with some not included. Of 50,000 to 75,000 clones detected, about nine tenths appear once; the ten largest clones hold about 1.2%. The input for sequencing was CD4+ or CD8+ T cells sorted from blood, taken in a trial of the OX40 agonist ivuxolimab. Receptors originate from an adult with an advanced solid tumor such as melanoma, head and neck, liver or kidney cancer.

J is TRBJ1-5 and V is TRBV6-5; D unclear. This CDR3 is 13 amino acids long. Per germline, CDR1 MNHEY and CDR2 SVGAGI. The germline V and J ends were trimmed by 3 bases and 6 bases, with 9 bases remaining between them. The CDR3 reads CASSYAVGQPQHF. The CDR3 DNA is TGTGCCAGCAGTTATGCTGTGGGTCAGCCCCAGCATTTT.

The chain carries TRBV28 and TRBJ2-7, with 14 nucleotides matching TRBD2. With V trimmed by 2 bases and J by 6 bases, 9 bases remained unmatched. This CDR3 spans 17 amino acids. The germline V gene encodes CDR1 MDHEN and CDR2 SYDVKM. The CDR3 DNA reads TGTGCCAGCAGTTTAAGTCCGGGGACTAGCGGGAGCTCCGAGCAGTACTTC. This gives the protein CASSLSPGTSGSSEQYF.

The V call is TRBV6-1, the J call TRBJ2-1; 9 nucleotides match TRBD2. Germline CDR1 reads MNHNS; CDR2 reads SASEGT. The CDR3 has 16 residues. Germline trimming cut 0 bases from V and 8 bases from J; bases unmatched to any gene: 8. The CDR3 sequence: CASSEAGGGRVDEQFF. The CDR3 bases are TGTGCCAGCAGTGAAGCCGGTGGCGGGAGGGTAGATGAGCAGTTCTTC.

This chain uses TRBV6-1 with TRBJ1-4; 7 bases map to TRBD1. This CDR3 is 13 amino acids long. The V gene end was trimmed by 2 bases and the J gene end by 13 bases; junction bases not matched to a gene: 7. Per germline, CDR1 MNHNS and CDR2 SASEGT. CDR3 residues: CASSEQDRERLFF. In DNA form, the CDR3 reads TGTGCCAGCAGTGAACAAGACAGGGAGAGACTGTTTTTT.

The rearrangement uses TRBV29-1 and TRBJ2-5; a possible D gene is TRBD1 (5 bases). Trimming cost V 6 bases and J 1 base, with 9 bases left between them. This CDR3 contains 12 residues. The germline CDR1 and CDR2 sequences are SQVTM and ANQGSEA. CDR3 sequence: CSVRQFQETQYF. The CDR3 DNA sequence: TGCAGCGTAAGACAGTTCCAAGAGACCCAGTACTTC. The variable domain in full, completed from reference TRBV29-1 and TRBJ2-5, reads SAVISQKPSRDICQRGTSLTIQCQVDSQVTMMFWYRQQPGQSLTLIATANQGSEATYESGFVIDKFPISRPNLTFSTLTVSNMSPEDSSIYLCSVRQFQETQYFGPGTRLLVL.

The chain employs TRBV6-5 and TRBJ2-7; the D gene is possibly TRBD2 (5 bases). CDR1 and CDR2 from the germline V gene are MNHEY and SVGAGI. V was clipped by 6 bases and J by 3 bases, with 15 bases between them. The CDR3 is 14 residues long. This chain's CDR3 is CASRRRGGIYEQYF. In DNA, the CDR3 is TGTGCCAGCAGACGAAGAGGAGGAATCTACGAGCAGTACTTC.

The chain is built from TRBV7-3 and TRBJ1-1; weak D call: TRBD1 (5 bases). The length of the CDR3 is 13 residues. Trimming cost V 6 bases and J 1 base, with 9 bases left between them. Germline values: CDR1 SGHTA, CDR2 FQGTGA. CDR3 DNA: TGTGCCAGCAGTAAGGGGACGAACACTGAAGCTTTCTTT. Amino acid sequence: CASSKGTNTEAFF. Full variable domain (remainder filled in from reference TRBV7-3 and TRBJ1-1): GAGVSQTPSNKVTEKGKYVELRCDPISGHTALYWYRQSLGQGPEFLIYFQGTGAADDSGLPNDRFFAVRPEGSVSTLKIQRTERGDSAVYLCASSKGTNTEAFFGQGTRLTVV.

The J gene is TRBJ2-7, the V gene TRBV6-1; 12 bases map to TRBD1. J lost 3 bases, V lost 6 bases, and 6 bases had no gene match. CDR1 is MNHNS and CDR2 is SASEGT in the germline V gene. CDR3 length: 15 residues. The CDR3 here is CASRPGQGAYYEQYF. The CDR3 DNA sequence: TGTGCCAGCAGGCCGGGACAGGGGGCTTACTACGAGCAGTACTTC.

The V call is TRBV5-1, the J call TRBJ2-3; 15 bases are shared with TRBD2. The J segment lost 2 bases and the V segment lost 4 bases, leaving 5 bases of the junction unmatched. Germline CDR1 SGHRS, CDR2 YFSETQ. This CDR3 comprises 17 residues. CDR3 in DNA: TGCGCCAGCAGCCGGGGACTAGCGGGAGGCCTCACAGATACGCAGTATTTT. Translated, it gives CASSRGLAGGLTDTQYF.

The count of this clone is one. The CDR3 nucleotides read TGTGCCAGTTCGACGGGACAGGGTGCAGATACGCAGTATTTT. As protein: CASSTGQGADTQYF. The chain uses TRBV19 and TRBJ2-3, with TRBD1 matching 9 bases. V dropped 8 bases and J dropped 4; count of bases not matched to a gene: 7. In germline, CDR1 is LNHDA, CDR2 SQIVND (reference sequence). The CDR3 is 14 residues long.

This clone was recorded once. The gene calls are TRBV14 and TRBJ2-1; possible D gene TRBD1, 6 bases. Germline V gene lookup returns CDR1 SGHDN and CDR2 FVKESK. The CDR3 runs 14 residues. Trimming stripped 4 bases from V and 8 bases from J, with 15 bases between. The CDR3: CASSPPGPGDEQFF. As DNA, the CDR3 is TGTGCCAGCAGCCCCCCCGGACCAGGGGATGAGCAGTTCTTC. The full variable domain, completed using reference TRBV14 and TRBJ2-1, is EAGVTQFPSHSVIEKGQTVTLRCDPISGHDNLYWYRRVMGKEIKFLLHFVKESKQDESGMPNNRFLAERTGGTYSTLKVQPAELEDSGVYFCASSPPGPGDEQFFGPGTRLTVL.

This clone was seen more than once but under ten times. Here the CDR3 DNA reads TGTGCCAGCAGCGCGACCAGGGGGCAGAGGGAGCAGTACTTC. Its protein product is CASSATRGQREQYF. V and J are TRBV28 and TRBJ2-7; TRBD1 aligns across 8 bases. The V gene end was trimmed by 6 bases and the J gene end by 7 bases; junction bases not matched to a gene: 11. This CDR3 comprises 14 residues. From germline, CDR1 is MDHEN and CDR2 SYDVKM.

The chain recombines TRBV7-9 with TRBJ2-5, with 12 bases matching TRBD2. The germline gives CDR1 SEHNR, CDR2 FQNEAQ (reference sequence). CDR3 length: 15 amino acids. The V and J ends lost 5 bases and 4 bases, in that order; junction bases with no gene match: 5. CDR3 coding DNA: TGTGCCAGCAGCCTCAGACTAGCGGGAGTAGAGACCCAGTACTTC. This translates into CASSLRLAGVETQYF.

The genes are TRBV15 and TRBJ1-5; D is ambiguous. Trimming left V 2 bases short and J 7 bases short, with 12 bases between. This CDR3 comprises 14 residues. CDR1 and CDR2 from the germline V gene are LNHNV and YYDKDF (reference sequence). The CDR3 DNA reads as TGTGCCACCAGCAGATTGATTTGGGCGCAGCCCCAGCATTTT. Its protein is CATSRLIWAQPQHF.

V usage is TRBV7-2 and J usage is TRBJ2-5; 8 nucleotides align to TRBD2. The CDR3 length is 15 residues. The V and J ends lost 4 bases and 4 bases, in that order; junction bases with no gene match: 8. The V gene's germline CDR1 is SGHTA and CDR2 FQGNSA. The CDR3 is CASSSHAGGLETQYF. The CDR3 nucleotides read TGTGCCAGCAGCTCCCACGCGGGAGGTTTAGAGACCCAGTACTTC.

The chain carries TRBV28 and TRBJ1-5; 12 nucleotides line up with TRBD1. The CDR3 loop spans 15 amino acids. Unmatched junction bases numbered 6, after V lost 6 bases and J lost 6 bases. The germline V gene has CDR1 MDHEN and CDR2 SYDVKM. CDR3 loop: CASRSGTGGRQPQHF. Written as DNA, the CDR3 is TGTGCCAGCAGGTCCGGGACAGGGGGCCGTCAGCCCCAGCATTTT.

V and J are TRBV7-3 and TRBJ2-1, with 11 bases lining up with TRBD2. Germline assignment: CDR1 SGHTA and CDR2 FQGTGA. Trimming took 4 bases from V and 2 from J; bases not matched to a gene: 1. CDR3 length: 15 residues. The CDR3 DNA is TGTGCCAGCAGCTCGGGACTAGCGGCCTACAATGAGCAGTTCTTC. Translating gives CASSSGLAAYNEQFF.